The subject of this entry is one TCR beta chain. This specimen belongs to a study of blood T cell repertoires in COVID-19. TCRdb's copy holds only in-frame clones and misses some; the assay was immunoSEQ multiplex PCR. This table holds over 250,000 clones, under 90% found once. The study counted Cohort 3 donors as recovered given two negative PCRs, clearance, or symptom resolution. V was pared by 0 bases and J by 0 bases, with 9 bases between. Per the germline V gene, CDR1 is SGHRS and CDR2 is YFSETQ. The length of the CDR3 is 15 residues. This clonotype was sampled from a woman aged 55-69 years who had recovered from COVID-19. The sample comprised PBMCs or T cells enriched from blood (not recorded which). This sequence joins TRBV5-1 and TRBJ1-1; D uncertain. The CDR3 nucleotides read TGCGCCAGCAGCTTGGGGGCAGCCATGAACACTGAAGCTTTCTTT. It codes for CASSLGAAMNTEAFF.